This section outlines one T cell receptor (beta chain) sequence together with its context. This record comes from a study of shared clonotypes between healthy human individuals. V dropped 2 bases and J dropped 4; count of bases not matched to a gene: 8. The CDR3 consists of 16 residues. Per germline, CDR1 WNHNN and CDR2 SYGVQD (reference sequence). Repertoires were generated with immunoSEQ multiplex PCR, while TCRdb's copy carries only in-frame clones and drops some. The data hold about 490,000 clones, with 76% observed a single time. The chain combines TRBV10-1 with TRBJ2-3, with 8 nucleotides matching TRBD2. Sequencing was done on a sample of PBMCs. The source of this sequence is a woman aged 40 to 49 in good health. Some clones in this sample may be carry-over from other donors' samples. The CDR3 spells CASSEGASGSADTQYF. CDR3 nucleotides: TGCGCCAGCAGTGAGGGGGCCAGCGGGAGCGCAGATACGCAGTATTTT.